These T cell receptor beta chains were read from a single sample in a study of shared clonotypes between healthy human individuals. Clones were sequenced by immunoSEQ multiplex PCR, and TCRdb holds only the in-frame ones, with some missing. The table shows more than 2 million clones, with approximately 94% occurring only once. Source material: naive CD4+ T cells sorted from blood. These receptors all stem from a man younger than 35 in good health. Both conserved end residues are part of each CDR3. The D gene is left open where the match is weak. Clone sizes are given selectively: once, few, many, or a class where the clone is expanded.

abundance	v_gene	d_gene	j_gene	CDR3nt	CDR3aa
-	TRBV5-4	TRBD2	TRBJ2-5	TGTGCCAGCCAAGTCGGACTAGTCTTGGAGACCCAGTACTTC	CASQVGLVLETQYF
once	TRBV28	TRBD2	TRBJ2-1	TGTGCCAGCAGTTCTCAGCGGGGGGGCCCGGATGAGCAGTTCTTC	CASSSQRGGPDEQFF
-	TRBV30	TRBD1	TRBJ1-2	TGTGCCTGGAGTGTACGGGACAGTTATGGCTACACCTTC	CAWSVRDSYGYTF
-	TRBV19	TRBD1	TRBJ1-5	TGTGCCAGTAGTACCTCGAACCGTGACAGGGGATCCTGGCAGCCCCAGCATTTT	CASSTSNRDRGSWQPQHF
-	TRBV19	-	TRBJ1-5	TGTGCCAGTAGTACAATTCGGGGAAGGAGTCAGCCCCAGCATTTT	CASSTIRGRSQPQHF
once	TRBV25-1	-	TRBJ2-5	TGTGCCAGCAGGACTGATAGCCGGGGGCTCGGAGAGACCCAGTACTTC	CASRTDSRGLGETQYF
-	TRBV5-1	-	TRBJ1-4	TGCGCCAGCAGCTTGGTATTAGGGCATGAAAAACTGTTTTTT	CASSLVLGHEKLFF
-	TRBV9	TRBD1	TRBJ2-2	TGTGCCAGCAGCGTGGGACAGGGATGGACCGGGGAGCTGTTTTTT	CASSVGQGWTGELFF
-	TRBV7-2	-	TRBJ2-1	TGTGCCAGCAGCCTTAAGAACAGCAATGAGCAGTTCTTC	CASSLKNSNEQFF
-	TRBV27	TRBD2	TRBJ2-3	TGTGCCAGCAGTTTACGGGCTAGCGGGAGATCAGATACGCAGTATTTT	CASSLRASGRSDTQYF
-	TRBV11-2	TRBD1	TRBJ2-5	TGTGCCAGCAGCTTTACCTCCGGGACAGGGCAAGAGACCCAGTACTTC	CASSFTSGTGQETQYF
-	TRBV5-4	-	TRBJ2-5	TGTGCCAGCAGCCGCGTAGGGATTAAGCAAGAGACCCAGTACTTC	CASSRVGIKQETQYF